These T cell receptor beta chains were read from a single sample in a study of blood T cell repertoires in COVID-19. The repertoire was sequenced with immunoSEQ multiplex PCR; TCRdb's copy has only in-frame clones and lacks some. The table shows under 250,000 clones, with around 90% occurring only once. Sequenced sample: peripheral blood. The receptors originated from a man in his thirties or forties with acute or convalescent COVID-19. Both conserved end residues are part of each CDR3.

TRBV19,TRBJ1-6,CASGGGSSPLHF
TRBV27,TRBJ2-7,CASKEQGNPEQYF
TRBV11-2,TRBJ2-3,CASSLSVADTQYF
TRBV7-2,TRBJ2-7,CASSFRTGRGAYEQYF
TRBV28,TRBJ1-6,CASSSTFGTGEGSPLHF
TRBV12-5,TRBJ1-3,CASGPGQGASGNTIYF
TRBV13,TRBJ1-2,CASSFLADGYTF
TRBV3-1/TRBV3-2,TRBJ2-5,CASRLAGVGETQYF
TRBV19,TRBJ1-2,CATTSPGTANYGYTF
TRBV27,TRBJ2-3,CASSFLGGGFTDTQYF
TRBV7-8,TRBJ1-6,CASSQRRDSSNSPLHF
TRBV4-1,TRBJ2-1,CASRTSGDSYNEQFF
TRBV2,TRBJ1-2,CASSVSGDLGYTF
TRBV7-8,TRBJ1-4,CASSRSTVRDEKLFF
TRBV5-1,TRBJ2-3,CASSWTSPTDTQYF
TRBV28,TRBJ2-5,CASTLGSGGLETQYF
TRBV25-1,TRBJ1-6,CASSEHNRGRSPLHF
TRBV12-3/TRBV12-4,TRBJ1-3,CASKGDSGNTIYF
TRBV9,TRBJ2-7,CASSVRDYAYEQYF
TRBV29-1,TRBJ1-1,CSVDAPGLPEAFF
TRBV19,TRBJ1-1,CASSTRQGAANTEAFF
TRBV4-1,TRBJ2-5,CASSSRTSGVRETQYF
TRBV5-4,TRBJ1-2,CASSRVGGLSNYGYTF
TRBV11-2,TRBJ1-6,CASSFGQGSSYNSPLHF
TRBV30,TRBJ2-1,CAWSGLAGYNEQFF
TRBV10-2,TRBJ2-7,CASSRMGADYEQYF
TRBV19,TRBJ2-4,CASSRYTGAKNIQYF
TRBV29-1,TRBJ2-5,CSVDRGRVGETQYF
TRBV14,TRBJ2-3,CASSQWASTDTQYF
TRBV5-1,TRBJ1-3,CASSLQGASGNTIYF
TRBV7-2,TRBJ2-7,CASSFGMANQYF
TRBV7-2,TRBJ2-6,CASSLGVSGANVLTF
TRBV6-5,TRBJ2-7,CASNLDRGPYEQYF
TRBV2,TRBJ2-4,CASRVSGRGNIQYF
TRBV15,TRBJ1-4,CATSGELRDREKLFF
TRBV18,TRBJ2-7,CASSPDRVSRGAYEQYF
TRBV18,TRBJ2-7,CASSLPGSGDNEQYF
TRBV5-1,TRBJ2-3,CASSLKTSGRGDTQYF
TRBV2,TRBJ2-7,CASTAGQGAYEQYF
TRBV6-6,TRBJ2-7,CASSYWGGRDEQYF
TRBV6-5,TRBJ2-5,CASSYQGGWETQYF
TRBV20-1,TRBJ1-1,CSASSGSPMNTEAFF
TRBV7-9,TRBJ1-1,CASSVRGQVTEAFF
TRBV27,TRBJ2-7,CASSLADGSYEQYF
TRBV5-4,TRBJ2-1,CASRTPSGRGSNEQFF
TRBV5-4,TRBJ2-7,CASSLKSLAGGSYEQYF
TRBV6-5,TRBJ1-1,CASRMDRTNTEAFF